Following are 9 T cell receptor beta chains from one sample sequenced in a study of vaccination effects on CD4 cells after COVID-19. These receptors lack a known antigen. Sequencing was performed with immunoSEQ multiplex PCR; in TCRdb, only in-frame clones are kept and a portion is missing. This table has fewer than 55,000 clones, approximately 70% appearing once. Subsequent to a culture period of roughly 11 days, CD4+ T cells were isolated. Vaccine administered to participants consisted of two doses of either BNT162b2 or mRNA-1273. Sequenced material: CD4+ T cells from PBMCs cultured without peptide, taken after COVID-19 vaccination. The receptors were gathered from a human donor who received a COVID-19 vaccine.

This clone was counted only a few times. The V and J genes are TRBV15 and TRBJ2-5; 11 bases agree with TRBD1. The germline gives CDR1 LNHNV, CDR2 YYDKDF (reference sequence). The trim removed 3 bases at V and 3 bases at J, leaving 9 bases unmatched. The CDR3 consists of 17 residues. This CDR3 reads CATSRSPGQGVKETQYF. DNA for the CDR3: TGTGCCACCAGCAGGTCTCCGGGACAGGGGGTCAAAGAGACCCAGTACTTC.

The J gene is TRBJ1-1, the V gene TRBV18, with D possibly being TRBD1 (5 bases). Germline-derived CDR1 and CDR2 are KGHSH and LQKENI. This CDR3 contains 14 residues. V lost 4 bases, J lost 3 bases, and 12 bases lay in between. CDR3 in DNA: TGTGCCAGCTCACTGCTTGGGGGTGACACTGAAGCTTTCTTT. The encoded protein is CASSLLGGDTEAFF.

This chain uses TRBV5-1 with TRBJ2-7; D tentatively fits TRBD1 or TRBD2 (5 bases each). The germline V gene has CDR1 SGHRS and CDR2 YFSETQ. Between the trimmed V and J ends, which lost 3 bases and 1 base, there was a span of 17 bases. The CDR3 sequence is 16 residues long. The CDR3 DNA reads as TGCGCCAGCAGCTCAACCCCTTCGGGGCTTTCCTACGAGCAGTACTTC. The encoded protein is CASSSTPSGLSYEQYF.

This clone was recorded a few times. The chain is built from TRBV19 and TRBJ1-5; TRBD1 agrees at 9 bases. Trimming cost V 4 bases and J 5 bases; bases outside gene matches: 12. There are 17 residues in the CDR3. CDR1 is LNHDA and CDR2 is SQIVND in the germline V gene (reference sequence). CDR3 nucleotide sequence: TGTGCCAGTAGTACCTACCCGGAGACAGGGGGAGATCAGCCCCAGCATTTT. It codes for CASSTYPETGGDQPQHF.

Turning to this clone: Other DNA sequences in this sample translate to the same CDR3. CDR3 region: CASSLRAVVLEEQFF. The CDR3 region has the DNA TGTGCCAGCAGCTTACGAGCGGTTGTTTTAGAGGAGCAGTTCTTC. The J gene is TRBJ2-1, the V gene TRBV13, with D possibly TRBD2 on 5 matching bases. The V gene's germline CDR1 is PRHDT and CDR2 FYEKMQ (reference sequence). The V end was cut by 2 bases, the J end by 10 bases, with 18 bases between. CDR3 length equals 15 residues.

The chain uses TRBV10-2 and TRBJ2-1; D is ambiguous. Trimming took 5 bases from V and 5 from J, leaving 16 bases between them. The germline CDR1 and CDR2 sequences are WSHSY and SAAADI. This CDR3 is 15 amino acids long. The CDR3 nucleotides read TGCGCCAGCAGTCCGTCTTGGGTTCTTGACAATGAGCAGTTCTTC. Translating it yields CASSPSWVLDNEQFF.

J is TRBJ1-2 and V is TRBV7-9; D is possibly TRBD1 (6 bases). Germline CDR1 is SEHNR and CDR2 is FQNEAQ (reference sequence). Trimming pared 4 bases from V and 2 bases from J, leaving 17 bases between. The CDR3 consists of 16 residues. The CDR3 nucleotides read TGTGCCAGCAGCTCGCCCAAAGGGGGTGGGAACTATGGCTACACCTTC. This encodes CASSSPKGGGNYGYTF.

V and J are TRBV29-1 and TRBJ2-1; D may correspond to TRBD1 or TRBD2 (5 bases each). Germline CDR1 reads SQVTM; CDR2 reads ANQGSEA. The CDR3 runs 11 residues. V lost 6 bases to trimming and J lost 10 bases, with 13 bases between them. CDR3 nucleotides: TGCAGCGTCGATTTCTGGGGGGAGCAGTTCTTC. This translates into CSVDFWGEQFF.

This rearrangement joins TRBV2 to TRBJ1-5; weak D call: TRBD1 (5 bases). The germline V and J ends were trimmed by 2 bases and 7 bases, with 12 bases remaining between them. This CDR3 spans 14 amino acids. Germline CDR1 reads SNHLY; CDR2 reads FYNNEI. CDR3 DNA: TGTGCCAGCAGTGAACAGGGACGAGGGCAGCCCCAGCATTTT. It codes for CASSEQGRGQPQHF.